The clone carrying this T cell receptor (beta chain) was observed many times. Antigen: not known. Using a J-beta primer mix together with a sample-barcoded 5' primer, a second PCR was run for about 6 to 12 cycles. TCRdb re-called the 5' RACE reads with MiXCR, one entry per CDR3 protein. The repertoire holds 650,000 or so distinct CDR3 sequences, with approximately 52% as singletons. The source of the sample is a study of blood T cells in healthy people across ages. Study-level results: Estimated diversity across one million T cells was deemed an underestimate.

The sample providers were healthy Caucasian people from Russia, aged roughly 6 to 90. Every donor contributed 7.5 to 10 milliliters of peripheral blood by blood draw. The authors extracted at least 6 micrograms of total RNA per sample. The CDR3 consists of 12 residues. Germline loops: CDR1 MNHNS, CDR2 SASEGT. The V and J ends lost 6 bases and 3 bases respectively, with 6 bases between them. The material sequenced was blood. The origin of this receptor is a woman of 80 years or more in good health. The chain links TRBV6-1 to TRBJ2-1; D remains ambiguous. DNA for the CDR3: TGTGCCAGCAGCCGCATCTACAATGAGCAGTTCTTC. Protein sequence: CASSRIYNEQFF.